Listed here is a single T cell receptor beta chain. The junction had 8 bases not matched to a gene; V was cut back by 0 bases and J by 2 bases. The CDR3 sequence is 17 residues long. CDR1 is SGHKS, CDR2 YYEKEE, per germline (reference sequence). Sequencing was performed with immunoSEQ multiplex PCR; in TCRdb, only in-frame clones are kept and a portion is missing. This table holds fewer than 400,000 clones, approximately 86% found once. Among Cohort 3 donors, those recovered had two negative PCRs, clearance, or symptom resolution. The data stem from a study of blood T cell repertoires in COVID-19. The TCR sequence derives from a young woman who had recovered from COVID-19. Sample: PBMCs or T cells enriched from blood (not recorded which). The genes are TRBV5-5 and TRBJ2-1; TRBD2 matches 7 bases. The CDR3 DNA follows: TGTGCCAGCAGCTTGGCTTTAATGGGGGGGACCTACAATGAGCAGTTCTTC. Its translation is CASSLALMGGTYNEQFF.